The sequence of this TCR beta chain was determined in a study of post-analysis software for immune sequencing data (dated by TCRdb to the mid-2010s). General notes on the study: Relapsing-remitting, secondary progressive and progressive-relapsing multiple sclerosis were recorded as disease courses, and subtype annotation was lacking for some patients. Patient repertoires were compared against roughly 10 previously published healthy control repertoires from donors aged roughly 6 to 26 years. A subset of samples was prepared in parallel using single-end sample barcoding, then pooled and co-amplified after Illumina adapter ligation. What the research found in general, with its limitations: When samples were clustered directly using the F measure, samples prepared in the same batch co-clustered strongly, which prompted a batch-effect correction. The control group was slightly older than the multiple sclerosis patient group. Multiple sclerosis patients had significantly lower normalized Chao1 diversity than controls, a result that suggests substantial peripheral T-cell clonal expansion. Patients showed significantly higher frequencies than controls for five TRBV segments, among them TRBV5-6, TRBV5-1 and TRBV20-1.

The library was obtained by PCR. Reads for this sample came from an Illumina HiSeq 2500. To reduce PCR and sequencing biases, unique molecular identifiers were built into the TCR beta cDNA libraries. About 0.5 million cDNA molecules were obtained for every 1 to 10 million input T cells, so each molecule roughly corresponded to one T cell. The patient libraries were prepared and sequenced with the same protocol used for the earlier healthy control dataset. Samples belonging to the same batch were prepared together, multiplexed and sequenced on a shared HiSeq lane. In the authors' own workflow: MIGEC handled the raw barcoded reads, throwing out single-read molecular identifier groups before consensus assembly and CDR3 extraction. Clonotype tables were post-analysed with VDJtools, normalizing diversity by down-sampling all datasets to the smallest sample size. In repertoire overlap clustering, CDR3 amino acid sequences, but not nucleotide sequences, were matched to correct batch-related cross-sample contamination. Through fastp at Q25 and MiXCR, TCRdb rebuilt clones from the public reads, retaining in-frame beta chains. Each entry merges the rows of one CDR3 protein and shows their most common DNA and genes. TCRdb assigned the V and J calls; the authors' analysis was not used. Across this sample there are 740,000 or so distinct CDR3 sequences, with around 53% seen only once. The ten largest clones add up to roughly 4.4% of the sample.

The V end loses 4 bases and the J end loses 0 bases, and a stretch of 13 bases separates them. The germline V gene sets CDR1 to LGHNA and CDR2 to YNFKEQ. Spanning cysteine to phenylalanine, the CDR3 consists of 17 amino acids. CDR3 DNA only is kept here, 51 bases in frame from base 1. Concerning this clonotype: Which antigen it targets is not known. Base quality data are lacking; no much larger clone is found one base away.

TCR beta repertoires were profiled from peripheral blood of 10 to 15 young patients with multiple sclerosis to demonstrate the VDJtools post-analysis software. Multiple sclerosis patients were children and adolescents aged about 6 to 17 years. Sequencing input: blood. This TCR was recovered from a girl aged 5-17 years with multiple sclerosis. The receptor chain draws on TRBV4-2 and TRBJ2-6; too little of a D gene remains to name it. The CDR3 in this case is CASSPTFSSSGANVLTF. The bases read TGTGCCAGCAGCCCTACGTTCTCTAGCTCTGGGGCCAACGTCCTGACTTTC.